This is a list of T cell receptor beta chains from one sample in a study of blood T cell repertoires in COVID-19. Produced via immunoSEQ multiplex PCR; TCRdb's table is partial and in-frame only. The profile shows about 73,000 clones, nearly 90% of them singletons. Sequencing was done on a sample of peripheral blood. Receptor source: a man aged 80 or over with acute or convalescent COVID-19. CDR3s include the opening cysteine and the closing phenylalanine or tryptophan.

v_call	cdr3_length	cdr3_aa
TRBV2	16	CASRPGLAVGVDTQYF
TRBV28	14	CASSFRGGAETQYF
TRBV5-4	18	CASSWGSRDYKNTGELFF
TRBV29-1	12	CSVERERGTQYF
TRBV5-1	17	CASSLTGTGGSYNEQFF
TRBV30	13	CAWSVDSDNEQFF
TRBV2	14	CASTGHLLTDTQYF
TRBV11-3	15	CASSRGQTNTGELFF
TRBV19	16	CASSPGRGSGEETQYF
TRBV6-6	13	CASSNDRNQPQHF
TRBV5-1	13	CASSLRLEETQYF
TRBV5-1	15	CASSLAGARGETQYF
TRBV6-5	14	CASSGQNLNTEAFF
TRBV11-2	14	CASGRLLGVDTQYF
TRBV11-2	15	CASSPSYAGGEKLFF
TRBV18	16	CASSPQGQGNTGELFF
TRBV18	14	CASSPVPGNYGYTF
TRBV27	14	CASSLKGGDYGYTF
TRBV6-2/TRBV6-3	15	CASSQISGGYDEQYF
TRBV10-2	14	CASSRQMGDSPLHF
TRBV19	13	CASSDRVNQPQHF
TRBV6-2/TRBV6-3	16	CASSLGLAGGQETQYF
TRBV6-2/TRBV6-3	15	CASSRTDREGQPQHF
TRBV28	14	CASSTGDRGRAAFF
TRBV11-2	15	CASRTGLASYNEQFF
TRBV5-1	16	CASSPGTSRSYNEQFF
TRBV7-9	14	CASSPQGGNYGYTF
TRBV2	14	CASSAGEGLGEQYF
TRBV3-1/TRBV3-2	15	CASSLSFTGDREQYF